This T cell receptor (beta chain) was sequenced for a study of blood T cell repertoires in COVID-19. TCRdb keeps only in-frame clones here, not all; method: immunoSEQ multiplex PCR. The table has 150,000 to 200,000 clones, roughly four fifths seen once. The J segment lost 6 bases and the V segment lost 5 bases, leaving 5 bases of the junction unmatched. The CDR3 length is 16 residues. Germline V lookup: CDR1 SGHTA, CDR2 FQGNSA. The sample consisted of peripheral blood. J is TRBJ2-2 and V is TRBV7-2; 14 bases match TRBD2. The TCR was taken from a woman of 80 years or more with acute or convalescent COVID-19. Here the CDR3 DNA reads TGTGCCAGCAGCCCGACTAGCGGGGGGGCCTCCGGGGAGCTGTTTTTT. Translation gives CASSPTSGGASGELFF.